The next 3 T cell receptor beta chains were all read from a single sample in a study. Produced via immunoSEQ multiplex PCR; TCRdb's table is partial and in-frame only. The top ten hold roughly 4.6% of the sample, which has roughly 68,000 clones, 93% seen once. The material sequenced was PBMCs. Receptors were obtained from a man in his forties with rheumatoid arthritis.

This chain uses TRBV7-9 with TRBJ2-1; D unresolved. Trimming took 8 bases from V and 8 from J, leaving 16 bases between them. Germline CDR1 is SEHNR and CDR2 is FQNEAQ (reference sequence). This CDR3 has 13 residues. In nucleotides, the CDR3 is TGTGCCAGCGAATTTCCCGGGTTTTATGAGCAGTTCTTC. It is translated as CASEFPGFYEQFF.

The chain recombines TRBV18 with TRBJ2-1; no definite D call. There are 16 residues in the CDR3. Per the germline V gene, CDR1 is KGHSH and CDR2 is LQKENI. V lost 2 bases and J 7 bases, leaving 18 bases between the germline ends. CDR3 bases: TGTGCCAGCTCACCATCTCACGACCGCCTGGGGAATGAGCAGTTCTTC. Amino acid sequence: CASSPSHDRLGNEQFF.

This chain uses TRBV25-1 with TRBJ2-5; 8 nucleotides match TRBD2. Per the germline V gene, CDR1 is MGHDK and CDR2 is SYGVNS. V was pared by 8 bases and J by 4 bases, with 0 bases of the junction left unmatched. The CDR3 length is 11 residues. This chain's CDR3 is CASREGETQYF. The DNA of the CDR3 is TGTGCCAGCCGGGAGGGAGAGACCCAGTACTTC.